This T cell receptor beta chain was observed in a study of CD8 T cells in ankylosing spondylitis. Study observations and caveats: The clones that were linked to disease were reported to be significantly enriched in matched synovial fluid samples from ankylosing spondylitis patients. The study identified a TCR beta motif of seven or eight highly homologous variants that appeared characteristic of ankylosing spondylitis blood.

The V end lost 6 bases, the J end lost 8 bases, and 10 bases lay between the germline ends. Germline CDR1 is MNHEY and CDR2 is SVGEGT. The CDR3 contains 11 residues. TCRdb fed the 5' RACE reads into MiXCR, producing one record per CDR3 protein. Of around 890,000 distinct CDR3 sequences in the sample, around 11% were seen once. In regard to this clonotype: Its antigen is undetermined.

The sequenced sample consisted of blood, either unsorted or a sorted T cell fraction (not recorded which). The chain is built from TRBV6-2 or TRBV6-3 and TRBJ2-5; D is unclear. The TCR sequence derives from a male donor with ankylosing spondylitis. CDR3 sequence reads: CASSRLNTQYF. CDR3 coding DNA: TGTGCCAGCAGCCGTTTGAACACCCAGTACTTC.